This T cell receptor (beta chain) was sequenced during a study of T cell clonality in common variable immunodeficiency. Study findings and constraints: Common variable immunodeficiency TCR beta sequences reportedly had fewer deletions and N-nucleotide insertions.

V shed 3 bases, J shed 3 bases, and the junction held 8 bases outside the gene matches. Germline CDR1 is KGHSH and CDR2 is LQKENI. This CDR3 spans 16 amino acids. TCRdb's table, derived via immunoSEQ multiplex PCR, lists solely in-frame clones and lacks some. The sample yields approximately 17,000 clones, without any singletons. In the case of this clone: Its antigen is unidentified. The sequence runs out 3 residues before the end of the CDR3; the remainder is reconstructed from the germline J gene.

This sequence originates from a human donor with common variable immunodeficiency. This chain connects TRBV18 to TRBJ2-5; 9 bases align to TRBD2. The material sequenced was peripheral blood mononuclear cells. The CDR3 protein is CASSPPGLAGKETQYF. The CDR3 DNA, read in part, is TGTGCCAGCTCACCCCCAGGGCTAGCGGGAAAAGAGACC. The whole variable domain, filled in from reference TRBV18 and TRBJ2-5, reads NAGVMQNPRHLVRRRGQEARLRCSPMKGHSHVYWYRQLPEEGLKFMVYLQKENIIDESGMPKERFSAEFPKEGPSILRIQQVVRGDSAAYFCASSPPGLAGKETQYFGPGTRLLVL.